This T cell receptor beta chain was captured by sequencing in a study of blood T cells in healthy people across ages. Findings of the study overall: A conclusive naive versus antigen-experienced comparison was prevented by the unsorted PBMCs.

All donors came from Russia, were Caucasian and healthy, and spanned ages roughly 6 to 95. Extracted total RNA amounted to at least 6 micrograms for each sample. This CDR3 contains 14 residues. Germline values: CDR1 MDHEN, CDR2 SYDVKM. Alongside a J-beta primer mix, a sample-barcoded 5' primer served in a second PCR lasting about 7 to 11 cycles. No fewer than 2.5 million CDR3-containing paired-end reads came from each sample. TCRdb passed the 5' RACE reads through MiXCR, listing each CDR3 protein once. Among about 640,000 distinct CDR3 sequences listed, roughly 53% were seen once. Comment on this clonotype: Its antigen is still unknown.

The chain has TRBV28 and TRBJ2-7; D is perhaps TRBD2 (6 bases). TRBJ2-5 matches the DNA end more closely, so the J call is doubtful. The clonotype was recovered from a man in his 60s in good health. Material for sequencing was blood. The CDR3 here is CASLGLPNRETQYF. The DNA for the CDR3 is TGTGCCAGCCTGGGACTCCCGAACCGGGAGACCCAGTACTTC.